The rows below give T cell receptor beta chains drawn from one sample of a study of blood T cell repertoires in COVID-19. The table came from immunoSEQ multiplex PCR; TCRdb's copy has only in-frame clones and leaves some out. The sample shows about 390,000 clones, approximately 87% of them seen only once. The material sequenced was PBMCs or T cells enriched from blood (not recorded which). The receptors originated from a woman in her forties or fifties who had recovered from COVID-19. CDR3s leave out the opening cysteine and the closing phenylalanine or tryptophan. The order of the fields is J gene, D gene, V gene, CDR3 protein. D genes are given only for firm matches.

j_call: TRBJ1-1
d_call: -
v_call: TRBV19
cdr3_aa: ASRMTQGNTEAF

j_call: TRBJ2-1
d_call: TRBD1
v_call: TRBV9
cdr3_aa: ASSGTGKFREQF

j_call: TRBJ1-2
d_call: -
v_call: TRBV2
cdr3_aa: ASRPLLGGYGYT

j_call: TRBJ1-2
d_call: -
v_call: TRBV12-3/TRBV12-4
cdr3_aa: ASSLLGGGYT

j_call: TRBJ1-1
d_call: TRBD1
v_call: TRBV6-2/TRBV6-3
cdr3_aa: ASSYRDRAFLAF

j_call: TRBJ2-1
d_call: TRBD1
v_call: TRBV9
cdr3_aa: ASSPGQGRNEQF

j_call: TRBJ1-5
d_call: -
v_call: TRBV24-1
cdr3_aa: ATSLPESNQPQH

j_call: TRBJ1-2
d_call: -
v_call: TRBV3-1/TRBV3-2
cdr3_aa: ASTGGVAYGYT

j_call: TRBJ1-1
d_call: TRBD1
v_call: TRBV7-9
cdr3_aa: ASSGLGQGATEAF

j_call: TRBJ1-1
d_call: -
v_call: TRBV6-2/TRBV6-3
cdr3_aa: ASSYYRPKGTEAF

j_call: TRBJ1-2
d_call: -
v_call: TRBV28
cdr3_aa: ASSTGRGYT

j_call: TRBJ2-3
d_call: TRBD1
v_call: TRBV5-1
cdr3_aa: ASSIGQDPLPDTQY

j_call: TRBJ2-3
d_call: TRBD2
v_call: TRBV7-3
cdr3_aa: ASSSNSGGLTDTQY

j_call: TRBJ1-1
d_call: TRBD1
v_call: TRBV5-1
cdr3_aa: ASSATPGTGATEAF

j_call: TRBJ1-6
d_call: -
v_call: TRBV15
cdr3_aa: ATGQRENSPLH

j_call: TRBJ1-4
d_call: -
v_call: TRBV19
cdr3_aa: ASSGSTGNEKLF

j_call: TRBJ2-3
d_call: -
v_call: TRBV6-1
cdr3_aa: ASSENKGSAGGSDTQY

j_call: TRBJ2-1
d_call: -
v_call: TRBV6-4
cdr3_aa: ASSAKPSGSYNEQF

j_call: TRBJ2-3
d_call: -
v_call: TRBV27
cdr3_aa: ASAREARTDTQY

j_call: TRBJ1-2
d_call: -
v_call: TRBV6-2/TRBV6-3
cdr3_aa: ASSQGQSWGYT

j_call: TRBJ2-7
d_call: TRBD1
v_call: TRBV5-6
cdr3_aa: ASTLGQGMTYEQY

j_call: TRBJ2-5
d_call: -
v_call: TRBV5-1
cdr3_aa: ASTGSANQETQY

j_call: TRBJ1-5
d_call: -
v_call: TRBV28
cdr3_aa: ASSLIRGGNQPQH

j_call: TRBJ1-2
d_call: -
v_call: TRBV5-1
cdr3_aa: ASNLGALGGYT

j_call: TRBJ1-1
d_call: TRBD1
v_call: TRBV28
cdr3_aa: ASRGRGQTGLVNTEAF

j_call: TRBJ1-1
d_call: -
v_call: TRBV3-1/TRBV3-2
cdr3_aa: ASSQHEGVTEAF

j_call: TRBJ2-7
d_call: TRBD1
v_call: TRBV23-1
cdr3_aa: ASSQALQGDYEQY

j_call: TRBJ2-7
d_call: -
v_call: TRBV7-8
cdr3_aa: ASSLPGVPYEQY

j_call: TRBJ2-7
d_call: -
v_call: TRBV24-1
cdr3_aa: ATSDYGADEQY

j_call: TRBJ2-2
d_call: TRBD1
v_call: TRBV6-2/TRBV6-3
cdr3_aa: ASSRSGTGNTGELF

j_call: TRBJ1-3
d_call: -
v_call: TRBV13
cdr3_aa: ASSLLLGNTIY

j_call: TRBJ1-3
d_call: -
v_call: TRBV11-2
cdr3_aa: ASSPFRNTIY

j_call: TRBJ2-4
d_call: -
v_call: TRBV2
cdr3_aa: ASSADRALAKNIQY

j_call: TRBJ1-2
d_call: -
v_call: TRBV7-2
cdr3_aa: ASSLEGTIGYT

j_call: TRBJ1-1
d_call: -
v_call: TRBV2
cdr3_aa: ASSTADSLQAF

j_call: TRBJ2-3
d_call: TRBD2
v_call: TRBV5-5
cdr3_aa: ASSSLAGSTDTQY

j_call: TRBJ1-4
d_call: -
v_call: TRBV29-1
cdr3_aa: SVEIPGEGEKLF

j_call: TRBJ2-7
d_call: -
v_call: TRBV15
cdr3_aa: ATSRVTVSAYEQY

j_call: TRBJ1-1
d_call: TRBD1
v_call: TRBV5-1
cdr3_aa: ASSFEGTVNTEAF